This entry concerns a single TCR beta chain. Generated by immunoSEQ multiplex PCR, the TCRdb table keeps only in-frame clones and is missing some. The sample has more than 30,000 clones, 76% seen once; the top ten hold roughly 15%. This sample is part of a study of PD-1 blockade in classical Hodgkin lymphoma. Exposure to brentuximab vedotin varied, and each patient had relapsed following autologous stem cell transplantation. Sequencing used peripheral blood mononuclear cells (PBMCs), obtained before the second cycle of nivolumab. This TCR was recovered from a human donor with classical Hodgkin lymphoma.

The CDR3 here is CASSLVQNSNQPQHF. The CDR3 nucleotides are TGTGCCAGCAGCTTAGTGCAGAATAGCAATCAGCCCCAGCATTTT. The chain carries TRBV7-3 and TRBJ1-5, with unresolved D. V lost 2 bases to trimming and J lost 0 bases, with 8 bases between them. The CDR3 runs to 15 residues. Germline assignment: CDR1 SGHTA and CDR2 FQGTGA.